This T cell receptor (beta chain) was recovered during a study of memory CD4+ T cells and cytomegalovirus serostatus. About the research overall: Of the healthy Belgian adults, 9 were CMV seropositive and 20 to 30 seronegative.

The sort gate was single viable CD3+CD4+CD8-CD45RO+ cells for memory CD4+ T cells. Trimming removed 5 bases from V and 6 bases from J, with 13 bases in between. The germline V gene encodes CDR1 SSHAT and CDR2 FNYEAQ (reference sequence). The CDR3 is made up of 14 amino acids. The table came from immunoSEQ multiplex PCR; TCRdb's copy has only in-frame clones and leaves some out. The data show 50,000 to 75,000 clones, around four fifths seen once. The rearrangement uses TRBV7-7 and TRBJ2-2; the D is unclear. The sample was memory CD4+ T cells from blood. This receptor was taken from an adult in good health and CMV-seronegative. CDR3 sequence (DNA): TGTGCCAGCAGCCCGAGGTCTAGGGCCGGGGAGCTGTTTTTT. Its protein is CASSPRSRAGELFF.